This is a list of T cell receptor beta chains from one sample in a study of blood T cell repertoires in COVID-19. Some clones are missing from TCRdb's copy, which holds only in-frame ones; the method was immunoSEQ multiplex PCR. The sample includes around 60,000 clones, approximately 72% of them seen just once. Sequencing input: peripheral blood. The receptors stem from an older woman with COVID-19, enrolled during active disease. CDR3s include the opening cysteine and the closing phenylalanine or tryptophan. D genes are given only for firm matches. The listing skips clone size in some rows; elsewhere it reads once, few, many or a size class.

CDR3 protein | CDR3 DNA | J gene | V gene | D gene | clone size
CASSWWDRENTEAFF | TGTGCCAGCAGCTGGTGGGACAGGGAGAACACTGAAGCTTTCTTT | TRBJ1-1 | TRBV5-6 | TRBD1 | NA
CASSGPATDTQYF | TGTGCCAGTAGTGGGCCAGCCACAGATACGCAGTATTTT | TRBJ2-3 | TRBV19 | NA | few
CASSQDRTSGSYNEQFF | TGCGCCAGCAGCCAAGACCGGACTAGCGGCTCCTACAATGAGCAGTTCTTC | TRBJ2-1 | TRBV4-3 | TRBD2 | NA
CASSDPSSPLHF | TGTGCCAGCAGTGACCCTAGCTCACCCCTCCACTTT | TRBJ1-6 | TRBV6-1 | NA | NA
CASSLGLAGGPQGTRTDTQYF | TGTGCCAGCAGCCTCGGACTAGCGGGAGGGCCTCAAGGGACCCGCACAGATACGCAGTATTTT | TRBJ2-3 | TRBV3-1/TRBV3-2 | TRBD2 | NA
CASSPGGADTQYF | TGTGCCAGCAGCCCCGGGGGGGCCGATACGCAGTATTTT | TRBJ2-3 | TRBV9 | TRBD2 | NA
CASSQGYRGSNTEAFF | TGTGCCAGCAGCCAAGGATACAGGGGAAGTAACACTGAAGCTTTCTTT | TRBJ1-1 | TRBV3-1/TRBV3-2 | TRBD1 | NA
CASKEDRTQYGYTF | TGTGCCAGTAAGGAGGACAGGACCCAATATGGCTACACCTTC | TRBJ1-2 | TRBV19 | TRBD1 | NA
CASSQEWRAEAFF | TGCGCCAGCAGCCAAGAATGGCGGGCGGAAGCTTTCTTT | TRBJ1-1 | TRBV4-1 | NA | NA
CASSFRTGEEKLFF | TGTGCCAGCAGCTTTCGAACGGGAGAGGAAAAACTGTTTTTT | TRBJ1-4 | TRBV12-1 | NA | NA
CASSSSRDTYEQYF | TGTGCCAGCAGCTCCTCCCGGGACACATACGAGCAGTACTTC | TRBJ2-7 | TRBV7-2 | NA | NA
CASSPSRDNEQFF | TGTGCCAGCTCCCCGTCCCGCGACAATGAGCAGTTCTTC | TRBJ2-1 | TRBV18 | NA | NA
CASSVTSGGRSYNEQFF | TGTGCCAGCAGTGTGACTAGCGGGGGGAGGTCCTACAATGAGCAGTTCTTC | TRBJ2-1 | TRBV6-2/TRBV6-3 | TRBD2 | NA
CASSPWTGNTGELFF | TGTGCCAGCAGTCCCTGGACAGGGAACACCGGGGAGCTGTTTTTT | TRBJ2-2 | TRBV7-9 | TRBD1 | NA
CSVATGNTEAFF | TGCAGCGTTGCGACAGGAAACACTGAAGCTTTCTTT | TRBJ1-1 | TRBV29-1 | NA | NA
CSVVGGGNTEAFF | TGCAGCGTCGTGGGGGGTGGGAACACTGAAGCTTTCTTT | TRBJ1-1 | TRBV29-1 | NA | NA
CASSQGPGSTEAFF | TGCGCCAGCAGCCAAGGTCCGGGGAGCACTGAAGCTTTCTTT | TRBJ1-1 | TRBV4-1 | NA | once
CASSYLTGYGYTF | TGTGCCAGCAGTTACTTGACAGGCTATGGCTACACCTTC | TRBJ1-2 | TRBV6-6 | NA | NA
CASRPGRQGQETQYF | TGTGCCAGCAGGCCCGGAAGACAGGGACAAGAGACCCAGTACTTC | TRBJ2-5 | TRBV21-1 | NA | NA
CASSASGDRGNEQFF | TGTGCCAGCAGTGCCTCGGGGGACAGGGGCAATGAGCAGTTCTTC | TRBJ2-1 | TRBV6-2/TRBV6-3 | TRBD1 | NA
CASSPQGARGYTF | TGTGCCAGCAGTCCACAGGGGGCGCGCGGCTACACCTTC | TRBJ1-2 | TRBV12-3/TRBV12-4 | TRBD1 | NA
CATSRDHSGGDYTQYF | TGTGCCACCAGCAGAGATCATAGCGGGGGGGATTATACGCAGTATTTT | TRBJ2-3 | TRBV15 | TRBD2 | NA
CASSLVRGGRYNEQFF | TGTGCCAGCAGCTTGGTACGGGGGGGCCGGTACAATGAGCAGTTCTTC | TRBJ2-1 | TRBV7-9 | TRBD2 | NA
CASSLGLLGRELFF | TGTGCCAGCAGCTTGGGACTCCTAGGGAGGGAGCTGTTTTTT | TRBJ2-2 | TRBV11-3 | NA | NA
CASVRRAVTPGAGANVLTF | TGTGCCAGCGTCAGACGCGCGGTAACACCGGGGGCTGGGGCCAACGTCCTGACTTTC | TRBJ2-6 | TRBV2 | NA | many
CASSQGATNEQFF | TGTGCCAGCAGCCAGGGGGCCACCAATGAGCAGTTCTTC | TRBJ2-1 | TRBV7-2 | TRBD1 | NA
CASSAQGAETQYF | TGTGCCAGCAGCGCGCAGGGGGCCGAGACCCAGTACTTC | TRBJ2-5 | TRBV9 | TRBD1 | NA
CASSQLGGEQETQYF | TGTGCCAGCAGCCAACTAGGAGGGGAACAAGAGACCCAGTACTTC | TRBJ2-5 | TRBV7-9 | NA | NA
CASSLAISATSGYNEQFF | TGTGCCAGCAGCTTAGCGATATCGGCGACTAGCGGATACAATGAGCAGTTCTTC | TRBJ2-1 | TRBV7-9 | TRBD2 | NA
CASSPGRGSPPLHF | TGTGCCAGCAGCCCCGGAAGGGGCAGCCCACCCCTCCACTTT | TRBJ1-6 | TRBV7-2 | NA | NA
CTSSQAPMWLAGDQGHEQYF | TGCACCAGCAGCCAGGCCCCCATGTGGCTAGCGGGGGACCAAGGGCACGAGCAGTACTTC | TRBJ2-7 | TRBV1 | NA | NA
CASSLGHTIYF | TGTGCCAGCAGTTTAGGGCACACCATATATTTT | TRBJ1-3 | TRBV12-3/TRBV12-4 | NA | few
CASSAGADAKNIQYF | TGTGCCAGCTCGGCGGGGGCGGACGCCAAAAACATTCAGTACTTC | TRBJ2-4 | TRBV18 | NA | NA
CASSPLSHSGANVLTF | TGTGCCAGTAGTCCCCTATCTCACTCTGGGGCCAACGTCCTGACTTTC | TRBJ2-6 | TRBV19 | NA | few
CASSQDEGAGQGSRYGYTF | TGCGCCAGCAGCCAAGATGAGGGAGCAGGACAGGGAAGTAGGTATGGCTACACCTTC | TRBJ1-2 | TRBV4-1 | TRBD1 | NA
CSVGENTQYF | TGCAGCGTCGGTGAAAATACGCAGTATTTT | TRBJ2-3 | TRBV29-1 | NA | NA
CSVTAGGPETQYF | TGCAGCGTCACAGCGGGGGGGCCAGAGACCCAGTACTTC | TRBJ2-5 | TRBV29-1 | TRBD2 | NA
CASSLGAGGFNEKLFF | TGCGCCAGCAGCTTGGGGGCCGGGGGGTTTAATGAAAAACTGTTTTTT | TRBJ1-4 | TRBV5-1 | NA | NA
CASSFWSSPLHF | TGTGCCAGCAGTTTTTGGAGTTCACCCCTCCACTTT | TRBJ1-6 | TRBV12-3/TRBV12-4 | NA | NA
CASSSPRQGAYNEQFF | TGTGCCAGCAGTTCCCCTCGGCAGGGGGCCTACAATGAGCAGTTCTTC | TRBJ2-1 | TRBV6-2/TRBV6-3 | TRBD1 | many
CASSIRGTEFNQPQHF | TGTGCCAGTAGTATACGCGGGACCGAATTCAATCAGCCCCAGCATTTT | TRBJ1-5 | TRBV19 | NA | NA
CASSLGGTGRQPQHF | TGTGCCAGCAGCTTAGGTGGGACAGGGAGACAGCCCCAGCATTTT | TRBJ1-5 | TRBV7-9 | TRBD1 | once
CASSSPHYTF | TGCGCCAGCAGTTCCCCCCACTACACCTTC | TRBJ1-2 | TRBV10-1 | NA | few
CASSLGTVNEKLFF | TGTGCCAGCAGCCTGGGGACAGTGAATGAAAAACTGTTTTTT | TRBJ1-4 | TRBV6-6 | TRBD1 | NA
CASSLTSQLDYGYTF | TGTGCCAGCAGCCTTACGTCACAATTGGACTATGGCTACACCTTC | TRBJ1-2 | TRBV27 | NA | many
CASSSPGQGYEDSNQPQHF | TGTGCCAGTAGTTCTCCGGGACAGGGGTATGAAGATAGCAATCAGCCCCAGCATTTT | TRBJ1-5 | TRBV19 | TRBD1 | NA
CASSPDSSTDTQYF | TGTGCCAGCAGCCCAGACTCTAGCACAGATACGCAGTATTTT | TRBJ2-3 | TRBV7-2 | NA | NA
CASSHSGQPQHF | TGTGCCAGCAGCCACAGCGGCCAGCCCCAGCATTTT | TRBJ1-5 | TRBV3-1/TRBV3-2 | NA | NA
CASWTGGGEQFF | TGTGCCAGCTGGACAGGGGGTGGAGAGCAGTTCTTC | TRBJ2-1 | TRBV2 | TRBD1 | many
CASSSLWAPSEAFF | TGTGCCAGCAGCTCCCTCTGGGCGCCGAGTGAAGCTTTCTTT | TRBJ1-1 | TRBV11-2 | NA | NA
CASSQDGQGTGGYTF | TGCGCCAGCAGCCAAGATGGACAGGGGACGGGGGGCTACACCTTC | TRBJ1-2 | TRBV4-3 | TRBD1 | NA
CASSAPGQETQYF | TGTGCCAGTAGTGCTCCAGGGCAAGAGACCCAGTACTTC | TRBJ2-5 | TRBV19 | NA | NA
CASSSRGISNQPQHF | TGTGCCAGCAGTTCAAGAGGGATAAGCAATCAGCCCCAGCATTTT | TRBJ1-5 | TRBV6-5 | NA | NA